Each of the 24 T cell receptor beta chains below was sequenced from the same sample in a study of blood T cell repertoires in COVID-19. Here immunoSEQ multiplex PCR was the method, and the copy in TCRdb shows in-frame clones only, minus some. In the table there are around 320,000 clones, around 85% of which are singletons. The sample was peripheral blood. The receptors derive from a human donor in a cohort sampled during active COVID-19.

This clone was picked up a small number of times. The V gene is TRBV29-1, the J gene TRBJ2-1; the D gene is possibly TRBD1 (5 bases). V dropped 6 bases and J dropped 6 bases, with 15 bases sitting between them. CDR1 is SQVTM and CDR2 is ANQGSEA in the germline V gene. CDR3 length: 13 amino acids. The CDR3: CSVDTLSSNEQFF. The CDR3 DNA reads TGCAGCGTGGACACACTATCGTCCAATGAGCAGTTCTTC.

The chain recombines TRBV6-5 with TRBJ1-2; D is possibly TRBD1 (5 bases). Per the germline V gene, CDR1 is MNHEY and CDR2 is SVGAGI. V was pared by 6 bases and J by 7 bases, with 21 bases between. The CDR3 runs to 15 residues. CDR3 residues: CASSSGTKARTGYTF. CDR3 DNA sequence: TGTGCCAGCAGCTCCGGGACTAAGGCGCGAACTGGCTACACCTTC.

Of note for this clone: Other DNA sequences in the sample encode the same CDR3. The gene calls are TRBV19 and TRBJ1-3; TRBD1 aligns across 8 bases. This CDR3 has 15 amino acids. The junction had 5 bases not matched to a gene; V was cut back by 5 bases and J by 2 bases. Germline values: CDR1 LNHDA, CDR2 SQIVND (reference sequence). The CDR3 region is CASSPRTGTGNTIYF. In DNA, the CDR3 is TGTGCCAGTAGTCCCCGGACAGGGACTGGAAACACCATATATTTT.

This clone was observed a few times. The rearrangement uses TRBV27 and TRBJ1-3, with D tentatively TRBD1 (6 bases). The V end lost 4 bases, the J end lost 1 base, and 11 bases lay between the germline ends. The CDR3 totals 15 residues. Germline lookup yields CDR1 MNHEY and CDR2 SMNVEV (reference sequence). CDR3 bases: TGTGCCAGCAGTTCGACAGGAGGATCTGGAAACACCATATATTTT. Protein sequence: CASSSTGGSGNTIYF.

A few counts support this clone. This rearrangement joins TRBV5-6 to TRBJ2-7; 10 bases are shared with TRBD1. The CDR3 is 12 residues long. CDR1 SGHDT and CDR2 YYEEEE come from the germline V gene. J was trimmed by 3 bases and V by 7 bases; bases with no gene match: 1. CDR3 residues: CASGQGGYEQYF. CDR3 nucleotide sequence: TGTGCCAGCGGACAGGGGGGCTACGAGCAGTACTTC. The full variable domain, rest sourced from reference TRBV5-6 and TRBJ2-7, is DAGVTQSPTHLIKTRGQQVTLRCSPKSGHDTVSWYQQALGQGPQFIFQYYEEEERQRGNFPDRFSGHQFPNYSSELNVNALLLGDSALYLCASGQGGYEQYFGPGTRLTVT.

The chain is built from TRBV7-2 and TRBJ2-3; 7 bases are a match to TRBD2. CDR1 is SGHTA and CDR2 is FQGNSA in the germline V gene. The CDR3 spans 14 residues. The CDR3 DNA is TGTGCTGGGACCGGGGGGATGAGCACAGATACGCAGTATTTT. It translates to CAGTGGMSTDTQYF.

The chain is built from TRBV7-3 and TRBJ2-1; 9 bases match TRBD2. Trimming took 5 bases from V and 4 from J; bases not matched to a gene: 6. The germline V gene has CDR1 SGHTA and CDR2 FQGTGA. The CDR3 spans 15 residues. CDR3 in amino acids: CASSSSGGYYNEQFF. Written as DNA, the CDR3 is TGTGCCAGCAGCAGTAGCGGGGGCTATTACAATGAGCAGTTCTTC.

This clone was recorded a few times. The V gene is TRBV9, the J gene TRBJ1-2; D ambiguous. The CDR3 is made up of 12 amino acids. CDR1 and CDR2 (germline): SGDLS, YYNGEE. V was cut by 3 bases and J by 3 bases, with 6 bases left in between. CDR3 in DNA: TGTGCCAGCAGCGCACGGGACTATGGCTACACCTTC. It translates to CASSARDYGYTF.

This rearrangement joins TRBV30 to TRBJ1-1; no clear D gene. Trimming stripped 3 bases from V and 2 bases from J, with 10 bases between. The V gene's germline CDR1 is GTSNPN and CDR2 SVGIG (reference sequence). The CDR3 runs 13 residues. The CDR3 loop is CAWRTTVNTEAFF. CDR3 sequence (DNA): TGTGCCTGGAGGACAACAGTAAACACTGAAGCTTTCTTT. Variable domain in full (rest from reference TRBV30 and TRBJ1-1): SQTIHQWPATLVQPVGSPLSLECTVEGTSNPNLYWYRQAAGRGLQLLFYSVGIGQISSEVPQNLSASRPQDRQFILSSKKLLLSDSGFYLCAWRTTVNTEAFFGQGTRLTVV.

The rearrangement uses TRBV19 and TRBJ1-3; D not resolved. V was pared by 1 base and J by 0 bases, with 7 bases between. Per germline, CDR1 LNHDA and CDR2 SQIVND (reference sequence). The CDR3 is 15 amino acids. CDR3 protein: CASSIGWASGNTIYF. CDR3 DNA: TGTGCCAGTAGTATAGGATGGGCCTCTGGAAACACCATATATTTT. Full variable domain (rest looked up from reference TRBV19 and TRBJ1-3): DGGITQSPKYLFRKEGQNVTLSCEQNLNHDAMYWYRQDPGQGLRLIYYSQIVNDFQKGDIAEGYSVSREKKESFPLTVTSAQKNPTAFYLCASSIGWASGNTIYFGEGSWLTVV.

The gene calls are TRBV18 and TRBJ2-5; D is unclear. The germline CDR1 and CDR2 sequences are KGHSH and LQKENI. This CDR3 comprises 16 residues. V gave up 2 bases and J gave up 1 base, with 14 bases separating them. The CDR3 is CASSPTPWYSQETQYF. DNA of the CDR3: TGTGCCAGCTCACCAACGCCATGGTACAGCCAAGAGACCCAGTACTTC.

The rearrangement uses TRBV7-8 and TRBJ1-2, with D unresolved. The CDR3 is 13 amino acids. The V and J ends lost 1 base and 5 bases respectively, with 8 bases between them. Germline CDR1 reads SGHVS; CDR2 reads FQNEAQ. The DNA for the CDR3 is TGTGCCAGCAGCTTAGGAGAAGCGTATGGCTACACCTTC. It codes for CASSLGEAYGYTF.

This CDR3 is CASSPGTGALCYGYTF. The CDR3 region has the DNA TGTGCCAGCAGCCCCGGGACAGGGGCTCTTTGCTATGGCTACACCTTC. The rearrangement uses TRBV7-8 and TRBJ1-2; TRBD1 matches at 10 bases. Trimming removed 5 bases from V and 4 bases from J; junction bases left unmatched: 10. Germline loops: CDR1 SGHVS, CDR2 FQNEAQ. This CDR3 has 16 amino acids.

This clone was found once. This sequence joins TRBV11-1 and TRBJ2-7; D call uncertain. This CDR3 has 14 residues. Germline CDR1 and CDR2: SGHAT and FQDESV (reference sequence). Trimming shortened V by 5 bases and J by 7 bases, and 18 bases separated the two germline ends. CDR3 in amino acids: CASSIAGGAGEQYF. The CDR3 nucleotides are TGTGCCAGCAGCATTGCCGGTGGAGCTGGGGAGCAGTACTTC.

The chain recombines TRBV11-3 with TRBJ2-7, with D uncertain. This CDR3 comprises 14 residues. Germline values: CDR1 SGHNT, CDR2 YENEEA. V was cut by 0 bases and J by 1 base, with 7 bases left in between. CDR3 loop: CASSLDSGSYEQYF. CDR3 in DNA: TGTGCCAGCAGCTTAGATTCAGGTTCCTACGAGCAGTACTTC.

This clone has only one observation. A read error may account for a junction end that differs from germline. J is TRBJ1-5 and V is TRBV28; D not resolved. The CDR3 runs 12 residues. Germline-derived CDR1 and CDR2 are MDHEN and SYDVKM. The CDR3, as DNA: TGTGCCAGCGGTTTCCTTAATCAGCCCCAGCATTTT. This gives the protein CASGFLNQPQHF. Drawing the rest from reference TRBV28 and TRBJ1-5, the complete variable domain is DVKVTQSSRYLVKRTGEKVFLECVQDMDHENMFWYRQDPGLGLRLIYFSYDVKMKEKGDIPEGYSVSREKKERFSLILESASTNQTSMYLCASGFLNQPQHFGDGTRLSIL.

The gene calls are TRBV3-1 (or the pseudogene TRBV3-2) and TRBJ2-7, with D perhaps TRBD2 (5 bases). CDR3 length equals 14 residues. Trimming shortened V by 4 bases and J by 0 bases, and 10 bases separated the two germline ends. From germline, CDR1 is LGHDT and CDR2 YNNKEL (reference sequence). The DNA for the CDR3 is TGTGCCAGCAGCCTTGGGAGCGACTCCTACGAGCAGTACTTC. It codes for CASSLGSDSYEQYF.

The V call is TRBV19, the J call TRBJ2-7, with 9 bases matching TRBD1. The CDR3 covers 16 residues. Per the germline V gene, CDR1 is LNHDA and CDR2 is SQIVND (reference sequence). Trimming at V came to 0 bases and at J to 3 bases, leaving 6 bases not matched to a gene. The CDR3 nucleotides are TGTGCCAGTAGTATAGATGGCAACAGGGGGCACTACGAGCAGTACTTC. Translating gives CASSIDGNRGHYEQYF.

The chain uses TRBV12-3 or TRBV12-4 and TRBJ2-7, with a possible D match to TRBD2 (6 bases). The CDR3 totals 12 residues. V shed 6 bases and J shed 6 bases, with 12 bases lying between them. The CDR3: CASSRGIPEQYF. The CDR3 nucleotides are TGTGCCAGCAGCCGGGGGATCCCCGAGCAGTACTTC.

The chain recombines TRBV21-1 with TRBJ1-1; the table calls TRBD1, which could not be checked here. TRBV21-1 is a known pseudogene. CDR3 size: 12 residues. This chain's CDR3 is CASRRTGGVAFF. The CDR3, as DNA: TGTGCCAGCCGGAGGACAGGGGGTGTTGCTTTCTTT.

This rearrangement joins TRBV28 to TRBJ2-5, with D possibly being TRBD2 (5 bases). CDR3 size: 13 residues. Germline loops: CDR1 MDHEN, CDR2 SYDVKM. Trimming left V 4 bases short and J 5 bases short, with 11 bases between. The CDR3, as DNA: TGTGCCAGCAGTTGGAGGTCCGCGGAGACCCAGTACTTC. Translating gives CASSWRSAETQYF.

The chain couples TRBV4-1 to TRBJ2-7; D may be TRBD1 (6 bases). Germline V lookup: CDR1 MGHRA, CDR2 YSYEKL. The length of the CDR3 is 14 residues. V dropped 0 bases and J dropped 7 bases, with 13 bases sitting between them. CDR3 loop: CASSQDAGVEEQYF. In DNA, the CDR3 is TGCGCCAGCAGCCAAGACGCAGGGGTCGAGGAGCAGTACTTC.

The chain couples TRBV5-4 to TRBJ2-3, with D uncertain. The CDR3 has 13 amino acids. Trimming removed 2 bases from V and 0 bases from J, with 4 bases in between. CDR1 SGHNT and CDR2 YYREEE come from the germline V gene (reference sequence). DNA for the CDR3: TGTGCCAGCAGCTTCCGGAGCACAGATACGCAGTATTTT. Amino acids: CASSFRSTDTQYF.

This chain joins TRBV7-2 and TRBJ1-3; maybe TRBD1 (6 bases). Germline lookup yields CDR1 SGHTA and CDR2 FQGNSA. CDR3 length: 17 amino acids. V was pared by 4 bases and J by 4 bases, with 20 bases between. Here the CDR3 reads CASSSDKANRAGNTIYF. The CDR3 DNA reads TGTGCCAGCAGCTCCGATAAAGCAAACAGGGCGGGAAACACCATATATTTT.